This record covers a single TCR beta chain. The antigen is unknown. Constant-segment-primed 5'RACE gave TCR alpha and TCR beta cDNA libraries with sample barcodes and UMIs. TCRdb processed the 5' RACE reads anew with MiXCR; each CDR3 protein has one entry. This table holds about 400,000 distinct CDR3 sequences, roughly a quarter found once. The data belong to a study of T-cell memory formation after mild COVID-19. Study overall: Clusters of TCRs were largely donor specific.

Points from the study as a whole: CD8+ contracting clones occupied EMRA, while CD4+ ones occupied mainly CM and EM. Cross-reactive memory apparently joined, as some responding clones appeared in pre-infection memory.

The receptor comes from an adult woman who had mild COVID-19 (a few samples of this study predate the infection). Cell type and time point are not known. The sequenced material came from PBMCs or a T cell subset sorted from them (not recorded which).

Here the CDR3 reads CASSLPGHRGNNEQFF. CDR3 DNA sequence: TGTGCCAGCAGTTTACCCGGACACAGGGGGAACAATGAGCAGTTCTTC. This chain connects TRBV5-4 to TRBJ2-1; 8 bases agree with TRBD1. The CDR3 consists of 16 residues. The ends lost 5 bases at V and 5 bases at J; junction bases unmatched: 12. Germline-derived CDR1 and CDR2 are SGHNT and YYREEE (reference sequence).